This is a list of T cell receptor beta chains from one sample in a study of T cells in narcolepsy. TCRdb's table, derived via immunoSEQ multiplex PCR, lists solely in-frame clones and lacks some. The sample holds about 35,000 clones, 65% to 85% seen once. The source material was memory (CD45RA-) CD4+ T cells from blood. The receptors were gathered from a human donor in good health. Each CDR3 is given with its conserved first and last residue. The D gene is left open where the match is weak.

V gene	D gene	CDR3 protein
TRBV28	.	CASRPPSTDTQYF
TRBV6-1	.	CASSEEGGNTIYF
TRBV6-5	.	CASSDNNSNTEAFF
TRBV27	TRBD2	CASRNRGGGATDTQYF
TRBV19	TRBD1	CASSTRDRVDSPLHF
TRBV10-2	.	CASSESLRGHDEQYF
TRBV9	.	CASSATGLYEQYF
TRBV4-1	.	CASSQAASGGLEQYF
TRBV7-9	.	CASSFWGERADTQYF
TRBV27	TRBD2	CASSSPRLAGGRTQYF
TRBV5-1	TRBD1	CASRTGGAGANVLTF
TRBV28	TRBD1	CASSLWGQGAQDTQYF
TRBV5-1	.	CASSSAGGPNYGYTF
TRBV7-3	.	CASSSRAGRRVNTEAFF
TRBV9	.	CASSVQVTDTQYF
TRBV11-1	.	CASSPRQDYGYTF
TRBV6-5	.	CASSEDQPQHF
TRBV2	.	CASSPHATLGKGSIGELFF
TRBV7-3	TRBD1	CASSLDGTGGYGYTF